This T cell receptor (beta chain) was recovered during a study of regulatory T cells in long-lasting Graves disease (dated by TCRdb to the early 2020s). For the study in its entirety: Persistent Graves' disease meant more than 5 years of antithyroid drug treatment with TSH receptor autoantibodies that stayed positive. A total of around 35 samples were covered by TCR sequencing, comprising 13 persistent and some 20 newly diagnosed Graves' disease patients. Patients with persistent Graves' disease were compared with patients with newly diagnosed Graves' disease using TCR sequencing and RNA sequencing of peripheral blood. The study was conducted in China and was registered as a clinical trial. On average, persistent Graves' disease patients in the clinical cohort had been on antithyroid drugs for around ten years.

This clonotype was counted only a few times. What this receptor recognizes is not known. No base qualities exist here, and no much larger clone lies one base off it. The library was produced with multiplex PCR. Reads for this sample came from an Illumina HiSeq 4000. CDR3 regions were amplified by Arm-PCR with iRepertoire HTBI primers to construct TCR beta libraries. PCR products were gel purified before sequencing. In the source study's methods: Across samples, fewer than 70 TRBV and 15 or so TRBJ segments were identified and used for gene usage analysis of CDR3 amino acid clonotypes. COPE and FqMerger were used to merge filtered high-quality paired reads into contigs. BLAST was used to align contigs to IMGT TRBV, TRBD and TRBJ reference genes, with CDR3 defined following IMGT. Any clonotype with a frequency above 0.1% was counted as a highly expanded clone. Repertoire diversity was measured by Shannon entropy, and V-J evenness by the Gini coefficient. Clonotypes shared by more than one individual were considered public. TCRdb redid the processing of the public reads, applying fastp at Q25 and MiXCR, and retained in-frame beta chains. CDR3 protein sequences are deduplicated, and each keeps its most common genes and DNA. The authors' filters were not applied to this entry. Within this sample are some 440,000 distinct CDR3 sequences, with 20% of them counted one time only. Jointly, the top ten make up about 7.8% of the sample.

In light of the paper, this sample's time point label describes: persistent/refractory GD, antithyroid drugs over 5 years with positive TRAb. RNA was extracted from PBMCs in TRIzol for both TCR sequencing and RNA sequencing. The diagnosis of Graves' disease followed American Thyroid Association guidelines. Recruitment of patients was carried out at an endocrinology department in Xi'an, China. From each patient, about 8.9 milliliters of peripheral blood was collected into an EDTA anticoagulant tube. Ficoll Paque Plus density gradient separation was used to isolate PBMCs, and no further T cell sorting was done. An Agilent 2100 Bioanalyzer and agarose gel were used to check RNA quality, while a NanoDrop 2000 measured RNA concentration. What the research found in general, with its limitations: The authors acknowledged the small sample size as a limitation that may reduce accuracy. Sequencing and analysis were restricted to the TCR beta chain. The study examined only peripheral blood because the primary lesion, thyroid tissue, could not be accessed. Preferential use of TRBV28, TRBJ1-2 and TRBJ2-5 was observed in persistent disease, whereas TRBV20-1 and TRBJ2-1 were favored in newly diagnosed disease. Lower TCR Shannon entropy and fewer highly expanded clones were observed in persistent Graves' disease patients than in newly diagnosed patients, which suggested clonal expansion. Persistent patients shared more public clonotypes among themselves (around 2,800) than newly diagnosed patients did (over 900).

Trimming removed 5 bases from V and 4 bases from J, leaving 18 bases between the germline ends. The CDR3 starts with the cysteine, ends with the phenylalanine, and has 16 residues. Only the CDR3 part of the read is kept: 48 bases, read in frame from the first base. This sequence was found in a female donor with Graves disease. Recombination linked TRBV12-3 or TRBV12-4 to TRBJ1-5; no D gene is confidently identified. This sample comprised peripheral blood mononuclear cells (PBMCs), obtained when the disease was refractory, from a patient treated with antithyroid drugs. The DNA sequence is TGTGCCAGCAGTGGGCCGGGCCAAGGGTCAAATCAGCCCCAGCATTTT. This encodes CASSGPGQGSNQPQHF.